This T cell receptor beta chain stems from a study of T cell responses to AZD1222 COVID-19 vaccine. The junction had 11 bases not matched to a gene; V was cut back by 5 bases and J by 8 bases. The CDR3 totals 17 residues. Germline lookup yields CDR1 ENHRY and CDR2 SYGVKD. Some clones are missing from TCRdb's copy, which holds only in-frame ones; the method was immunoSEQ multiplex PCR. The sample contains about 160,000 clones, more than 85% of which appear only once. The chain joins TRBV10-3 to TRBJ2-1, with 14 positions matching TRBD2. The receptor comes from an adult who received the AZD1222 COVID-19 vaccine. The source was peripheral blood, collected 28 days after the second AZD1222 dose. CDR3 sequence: CAISSTGTSGSFYEQFF. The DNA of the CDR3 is TGTGCCATCAGTTCTACCGGGACTAGCGGGAGTTTTTATGAGCAGTTCTTC.